This T cell receptor beta chain emerged from a study of OX40 agonist ivuxolimab in advanced cancers. Regarding the complete study: Ivuxolimab was an agonistic, fully human IgG2 monoclonal antibody directed against OX40 (CD134), a costimulatory receptor. Intravenous ivuxolimab was administered to patients every 2 weeks at six dose levels: 0.01, 0.1, 0.3, 1.5, 3 and 10 mg/kg. Among the roughly 50 dose-escalation patients, some 20 had hepatocellular carcinoma, 15 or so melanoma, 9 renal cell carcinoma and 9 head and neck cancer. In the dose-escalation cohort, 82.7% of patients were male, and the mean age was around 60 years, with a range of roughly 20 to 80. Prior anti-PD-1, anti-PD-L1 or anti-CTLA-4 therapy was permitted, and checkpoint inhibitors had been received by about 37% of dose-escalation patients. Partial responses occurred in three dose-escalation patients: two with cutaneous melanoma and one with hepatocellular carcinoma. The purpose of peripheral TCRbeta sequencing was to test whether ivuxolimab changed TCR sequence diversity and led to clonal T-cell expansion. The paper covers the monotherapy dose-escalation part of the phase I ivuxolimab trial, which included N ≈ 57 patients. General conclusions and limits of the study: At doses of 0.1 to 3.0 mg/kg, clonal expansion of both CD4+ and CD8+ T cells in blood was seen between baseline and week 6. After ivuxolimab, CD8+ T cells had more expanded clones than CD4+ T cells on average. In partial responders in the 0.1-3.0 mg/kg groups, normalized peripheral clonal expansion was found to be among the lowest, especially among CD8+ T cells. The antigen specificity of the clonally expanded peripheral T cells was not determined. Low levels of normalized T-cell clonal expansion were also seen in some patients who did not respond.

The trial excluded patients who had a history of autoimmune disease or who were on systemic immunosuppression. Peripheral blood for TCR sequencing was drawn from every dose cohort at baseline, at cycle 4 day 1 and at cycle 7 day 1. The samples were drawn from a first-in-human, open-label, multicenter phase I dose-escalation trial of ivuxolimab. Adults with locally advanced or metastatic head and neck squamous cell, hepatocellular, melanoma or renal cell carcinoma were enrolled in the trial. CD4+ and CD8+ T cells were sorted separately from peripheral blood before TCR sequencing. Genomic DNA was isolated from the sorted cells so that the TCRbeta CDR3 region could be sequenced. The immunoSEQ Assay was used to sequence the TCRbeta CDR3 regions. TCRdb limited this immuneACCESS table to in-frame rearrangements with V and J called. A share of clones is missing; checked studies link under half to unresolved V genes, and the rest is unexplained. This sample is represented by tens of thousands of clones; less than 90% of them were singletons. The ten biggest clones cover approximately 51% of the sample.

Looking up the germline V gene yields CDR1 SNHLY and CDR2 FYNNEI. The CDR3 goes from the cysteine to the phenylalanine over 15 residues. CDR3 DNA only is kept here, 45 bases in frame from base 1. V loses 2 bases of germline sequence and J loses 1 base, and the interval between the two ends is 11 bases. As regards this clone: What antigen it recognizes has not been identified. Per-base qualities were not stored, and no clone one base away is much larger.

The sample was CD4+ or CD8+ T cells sorted from blood, taken in a trial of the OX40 agonist ivuxolimab. The V and J genes are TRBV2 and TRBJ1-1, with the D segment identity uncertain. The sequence was collected from an adult with an advanced solid tumor such as melanoma, head and neck, liver or kidney cancer. In nucleotide form, the sequence is TGTGCCAGCAGTGAAATGGCGGGGAGGAACACTGAAGCTTTCTTT. This is translated as CASSEMAGRNTEAFF.